This T cell receptor (beta chain) appears in the sequencing data of a study of T cell changes during pregnancy in multiple sclerosis. J was trimmed by 5 bases and V by 2 bases; bases with no gene match: 6. Germline CDR1 and CDR2: SGHNT and YYREEE (reference sequence). This CDR3 has 15 residues. The assay was immunoSEQ multiplex PCR, and TCRdb's table has in-frame clones only and misses some. Counted here are 40,000 to 45,000 clones, about 89% occurring once; the ten biggest clones make up approximately 0.73%. The TCR comes from a female donor with multiple sclerosis, enrolled in a pregnancy study. The chain has TRBV5-4 and TRBJ1-2; 10 bases line up with TRBD1. The sample in question was CD4+ T cells from peripheral blood mononuclear cells, obtained before pregnancy. The DNA for the CDR3 is TGTGCCAGCAGCTTAGGACAGGGGGTAAGGTATGGCTACACCTTC. This encodes CASSLGQGVRYGYTF.